Listed below are T cell receptor beta chains from one sample, sequenced in a study of T cells after yellow fever vaccination. TCRdb ran MiXCR on the 5' RACE reads and lists one entry per CDR3 protein. There are hundreds of thousands of distinct CDR3 sequences in the sample; 9% to 15% occur only once, and under 15% lies in the top ten. The starting material was PBMCs, obtained on the day of the yellow fever booster vaccination. Source of these receptors: a man between 25 and 39 years old who received the YFV17D yellow fever vaccine. Both conserved end residues are part of each CDR3. D genes are given only for firm matches. Clone size, where shown, is once, few, many, or a class for clones that have expanded.

v_gene	abundance	j_gene	d_gene	CDR3nt	CDR3aa
TRBV20-1	-	TRBJ2-1	TRBD2	TGCAGTGCTAGACCAAGGACTAGCGGGAGGGCCGGGAATGAGCAGTTCTTC	CSARPRTSGRAGNEQFF
TRBV6-5	-	TRBJ2-7	TRBD2	TGTGCCAGCAGGACCGGGACTAGCGTCTACGAGCAGTACTTC	CASRTGTSVYEQYF
TRBV10-1	few	TRBJ2-3	TRBD1	TGCGCCAGCAGTGAGTCGGGACAGGGTTGGAATACGCAGTATTTT	CASSESGQGWNTQYF
TRBV23-1	few	TRBJ2-3	TRBD1	TGCGCCAGCCCCCGACAGGGTTGGTCAGATACGCAGTATTTT	CASPRQGWSDTQYF
TRBV29-1	few	TRBJ2-1	TRBD2	TGCAGCGTTGAGAGACTAGCGGGAGTTGAGTTCTTC	CSVERLAGVEFF
TRBV10-3	-	TRBJ2-1	-	TGTGCCATATCAACCGGGAGCTCCTACAATGAGCAGTTCTTC	CAISTGSSYNEQFF
TRBV20-1	-	TRBJ2-5	-	TGCAGTGCTAGTGGCAGAACTCAAGAGACCCAGTACTTC	CSASGRTQETQYF
TRBV7-9	-	TRBJ1-2	-	TGTGCCAGCAGCTTCCAGGAGAGCTACACCTTC	CASSFQESYTF
TRBV18	-	TRBJ2-1	-	TGTGCCAGCTCACCATCCCTTCTCAATGAGCAGTTCTTC	CASSPSLLNEQFF
TRBV27	-	TRBJ1-4	-	TGTGCCAGCAGTTTACGGTCTAATGAAAAACTGTTTTTT	CASSLRSNEKLFF
TRBV7-9	few	TRBJ2-7	-	TGTGCCAGCAGCTTAAACGTGGGAATTTTGACCTACGAGCAGTACTTC	CASSLNVGILTYEQYF
TRBV5-1	-	TRBJ2-1	TRBD2	TGCGCCAGCAGCTTTAATTTAAGGGTCACTAGCGGGAGTCGCTGGGAGCAGTTCTTC	CASSFNLRVTSGSRWEQFF
TRBV27	few	TRBJ2-1	-	TGTGCCAGCAGTTTATTGGCAGAAGACAATGAGCAGTTCTTC	CASSLLAEDNEQFF
TRBV4-1	-	TRBJ2-1	-	TGCGCCAGCAGCCAAGTCCCTCCTTTTTACGGTGAGCAGTTCTTC	CASSQVPPFYGEQFF
TRBV5-1	few	TRBJ2-1	TRBD2	TGCGCCAGCAGCTTGGATGGGAGGGAATCGAATGAGCAGTTCTTC	CASSLDGRESNEQFF
TRBV27	-	TRBJ2-7	TRBD1	TGTGCCAGCAGAATGAAGGGACAGGGGACCTACGAGCAGTACTTC	CASRMKGQGTYEQYF
TRBV29-1	many	TRBJ2-1	-	TGCAGCGTCCCTTCGCCCGGCGGGGATGAGCAGTTCTTC	CSVPSPGGDEQFF
TRBV7-9	few	TRBJ1-5	-	TGTGCCAGCAGCTCCGGGCTCACTGGGGGTCAGCCCCAGCATTTT	CASSSGLTGGQPQHF
TRBV7-2	many	TRBJ2-1	-	TGTGCCAGCAGCTTAGAAGTGGGAACCTACAATGAGCAGTTCTTC	CASSLEVGTYNEQFF
TRBV5-1	-	TRBJ2-4	-	TGCGCCAGCAGCTTGGGGGTGACGGGCCAAAACATTCAGTACTTC	CASSLGVTGQNIQYF
TRBV7-6	many	TRBJ2-7	TRBD1	TGTGCCAGCAGCTTAACGAGACAGGGGGCCTACGAGCAGTACTTC	CASSLTRQGAYEQYF
TRBV21-1	few	TRBJ2-7	-	TGTGCCAGCCTGCCGGATTCAGGCGGGAGAGGGCTTCCCGAGCAGTACTTC	CASLPDSGGRGLPEQYF
TRBV5-1	-	TRBJ2-7	TRBD2	TGCGCCAGCAGGGGACTAGCGACCTCCTACGAGCAGTACTTC	CASRGLATSYEQYF
TRBV24-1	many	TRBJ2-1	-	TGTGCCACCAGTGAAACCGGGACCACCAGTGAGCAGTTCTTC	CATSETGTTSEQFF
TRBV9	-	TRBJ1-6	-	TGTGCCAGCAGCCCGAGCGGGGGTACCAGCTCACCCCTCCACTTT	CASSPSGGTSSPLHF
TRBV12-3/TRBV12-4	-	TRBJ2-3	-	TGTGCCAGCAGTTTAGGGCTTAGCCCTACTAGCACAGATACGCAGTATTTT	CASSLGLSPTSTDTQYF
TRBV12-3/TRBV12-4	-	TRBJ2-7	-	TGTGCCAGCAGGCCCTTCGAGCAGTACTTC	CASRPFEQYF
TRBV5-8	-	TRBJ2-3	-	TGTGCCAGCAGCTTGAGGCCGGCGGTGGTTACAGATACGCAGTATTTT	CASSLRPAVVTDTQYF
TRBV20-1	-	TRBJ2-2	TRBD2	TGCAGTGCTAGACCGGGAGGCATTTCGACCGGGGAGCTGTTTTTT	CSARPGGISTGELFF
TRBV4-2	many	TRBJ2-3	TRBD2	TGTGCCAGCAGTCCAACCTCCCCAACTAGCGGGAGGGCCTCGACGCAGTATTTT	CASSPTSPTSGRASTQYF
TRBV28	-	TRBJ1-4	TRBD1	TGTGCCAGCAGTTCCGAAGGCAGGGGGAATGAAAAACTGTTTTTT	CASSSEGRGNEKLFF
TRBV29-1	many	TRBJ2-5	-	TGCAGCGGTGACAGGAACCAAGAGACCCAGTACTTC	CSGDRNQETQYF
TRBV18	few	TRBJ2-5	-	TGTGCCAGCTCAAAGGCACAAGAGACCCAGTACTTC	CASSKAQETQYF
TRBV6-1	few	TRBJ2-1	-	TGTGCCAGCTCCCTCGAAAGGTGGGGGCGGTACAATGAGCAGTTCTTC	CASSLERWGRYNEQFF
TRBV7-2	few	TRBJ2-5	-	TGTGCCAGCAGCCCCACTAGAGAGACCCAGTACTTC	CASSPTRETQYF
TRBV6-1	few	TRBJ1-4	-	TGTGCCAGCAGCGGACCGGGAGCTCAAGAAAAACTGTTTTTT	CASSGPGAQEKLFF
TRBV5-1	many	TRBJ1-1	-	TGCGCCAGCAACAGGGAGATGAACACTGAAGCTTTCTTT	CASNREMNTEAFF
TRBV11-2	-	TRBJ2-7	TRBD2	TGTGCCAGCAGCCCCCCCACCTGGAGCTCTAGACGGGGGGACCTTTACGAGCAGTACTTC	CASSPPTWSSRRGDLYEQYF
TRBV28	few	TRBJ2-7	TRBD2	TGTGCCAGCTTCGACGGGGGGTACGAGCAGTACTTC	CASFDGGYEQYF
TRBV7-9	few	TRBJ1-2	TRBD1	TGTGCCAGTCGAGCCGGACAGGGCCCCTCACGTGGCTACACCTTC	CASRAGQGPSRGYTF
TRBV5-4	few	TRBJ2-7	-	TGTGCCAGCAGCTTGAAGGGAGGCCCCGAGCAGTACTTC	CASSLKGGPEQYF
TRBV25-1	-	TRBJ2-1	TRBD2	TGTGCCAGCAGTGACCCCGGCGGGGGGACCTACAATGAGCAGTTCTTC	CASSDPGGGTYNEQFF
TRBV12-3/TRBV12-4	many	TRBJ2-1	TRBD2	TGTGCCAGCAGTCGTCCGACTAGCGGGAGTATACATGAGCAGTTCTTC	CASSRPTSGSIHEQFF
TRBV11-2	few	TRBJ2-1	-	TGTGCCAGCAGCTTAGGGTCGGTAATAAACGAGCAGTTCTTC	CASSLGSVINEQFF
TRBV12-3/TRBV12-4	many	TRBJ2-1	-	TGTGCCAGCAGTCATCCGGGGGTGTGGGGGAATGAGCAGTTCTTC	CASSHPGVWGNEQFF
TRBV12-3/TRBV12-4	-	TRBJ1-6	-	TGTGCCAGCAGCGACAGGTTCGGGAACCATTCACCCCTCCACTTT	CASSDRFGNHSPLHF
TRBV10-1	few	TRBJ2-3	-	TGCGCCAGCAGTGAGGTCGGTCAAAAAACAGATACGCAGTATTTT	CASSEVGQKTDTQYF
TRBV2	few	TRBJ1-4	-	TGTGCCAGCAGTGAAGTGACAGTGCGGGAAAAACTGTTTTTT	CASSEVTVREKLFF
TRBV18	few	TRBJ1-2	TRBD1	TGTGCCAGCTCACCTAACTCCGAGACAGGGGTTAGTGGCTACACCTTC	CASSPNSETGVSGYTF
TRBV4-2	few	TRBJ2-2	TRBD2	TGTGCCAGCAGCCAAGTTCAAGCGGGAGGGACCGGGGAGCTGTTTTTT	CASSQVQAGGTGELFF
TRBV20-1	few	TRBJ2-5	TRBD2	TGCAGTGCTCTAGCGGAGGAGACCCAGTACTTC	CSALAEETQYF
TRBV9	few	TRBJ2-5	-	TGTGCCAGCAGCGGGACAGGGAGGGGAGAGACCCAGTACTTC	CASSGTGRGETQYF
TRBV28	-	TRBJ2-1	TRBD2	TGTGCCAGCAGTGCCCCGGGGGGTCCACAGTTCTTC	CASSAPGGPQFF
TRBV7-2	-	TRBJ2-7	-	TGTGCCAGCAGCTCCGGTGGGAAGGGCTACGAGCAGTACTTC	CASSSGGKGYEQYF
TRBV6-2/TRBV6-3	-	TRBJ2-1	TRBD2	TGTGCCAGCAACAAACTAGCGGGAGCCTTACTTGAGCAGTTCTTC	CASNKLAGALLEQFF